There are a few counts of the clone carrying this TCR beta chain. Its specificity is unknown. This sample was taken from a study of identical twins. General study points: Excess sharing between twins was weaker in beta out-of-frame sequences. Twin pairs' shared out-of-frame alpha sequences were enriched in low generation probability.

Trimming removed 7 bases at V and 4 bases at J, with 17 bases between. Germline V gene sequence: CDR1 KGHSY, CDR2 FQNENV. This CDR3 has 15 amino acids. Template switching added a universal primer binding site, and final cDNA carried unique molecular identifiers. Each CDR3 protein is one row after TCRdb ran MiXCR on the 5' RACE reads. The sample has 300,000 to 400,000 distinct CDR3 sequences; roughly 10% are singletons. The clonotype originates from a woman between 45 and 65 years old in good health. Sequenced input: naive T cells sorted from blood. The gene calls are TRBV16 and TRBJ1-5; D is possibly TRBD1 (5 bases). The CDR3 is CASTPGRGKNQPQHF. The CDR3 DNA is TGTGCCAGCACCCCGGGACGAGGGAAAAATCAGCCCCAGCATTTT.